The 14 T cell receptor beta chains listed next were all sequenced from one sample in a study of T cell clonotyping in hematopoietic cell transplantation. Profiled with immunoSEQ multiplex PCR; TCRdb holds only in-frame clones, not every one. The repertoire includes about 41,000 clones, about 95% of them detected once, and approximately 1% sits in the top ten. Source material: peripheral blood mononuclear cells. Every receptor here comes from a young man in good health. Some clones in this sample may be carry-over from other donors' samples.

This clone is a singleton in its sample. The genes are TRBV7-9 and TRBJ1-2; 9 bases agree with TRBD1. The junction had 12 bases not matched to a gene; V was cut back by 8 bases and J by 8 bases. The germline gives CDR1 SEHNR, CDR2 FQNEAQ (reference sequence). CDR3 length equals 14 residues. The CDR3 here is CASRETGGIRGYTF. The CDR3 DNA follows: TGTGCCAGCCGGGAGACAGGGGGAATCCGGGGCTACACCTTC. The full variable domain, its missing parts supplied by reference TRBV7-9 and TRBJ1-2, is DTGVSQNPRHKITKRGQNVTFRCDPISEHNRLYWYRQTLGQGPEFLTYFQNEAQLEKSRLLSDRFSAERPKGSFSTLEIQRTEQGDSAMYLCASRETGGIRGYTFGSGTRLTVV.

Here the CDR3 reads CASSVGQGGSEKLFF. CDR3 nucleotide sequence: TGTGCCAGCAGCGTGGGACAGGGGGGAAGCGAAAAACTGTTTTTT. This chain uses TRBV25-1 with TRBJ1-4, with 11 bases identical to TRBD1. The ends lost 6 bases at V and 8 bases at J; junction bases unmatched: 8. CDR1 is MGHDK, CDR2 SYGVNS, per germline. The CDR3 extends over 15 amino acids.

CDR3 sequence reads: CASSRQGAQPQHF. The CDR3 DNA follows: TGTGCCAGCAGTCGACAGGGGGCTCAGCCCCAGCATTTT. The chain employs TRBV6-6 and TRBJ1-5; 10 nucleotides align to TRBD1. With V trimmed by 5 bases and J by 6 bases, 1 base remained unmatched. This CDR3 comprises 13 residues. Germline CDR1 reads MNHNY; CDR2 reads SVGAGI (reference sequence).

The chain recombines TRBV5-4 with TRBJ2-2; 9 nucleotides agree with TRBD1. Germline CDR1 SGHNT, CDR2 YYREEE (reference sequence). CDR3 length: 16 amino acids. V was clipped by 3 bases and J by 1 base; unmatched bases: 4. DNA of the CDR3: TGTGCCAGCAGCTCCCGACAGGGGGTGAACACCGGGGAGCTGTTTTTT. Its protein product is CASSSRQGVNTGELFF.

The chain couples TRBV7-9 to TRBJ2-7; D uncertain. Germline values: CDR1 SEHNR, CDR2 FQNEAQ (reference sequence). The CDR3 sequence is 16 residues long. Trimming pared 1 base from V and 1 base from J, leaving 14 bases between. The DNA for the CDR3 is TGTGCCAGCAGCTTAGGGGTCTCAGGCTATTCCTACGAGCAGTACTTC. It is translated as CASSLGVSGYSYEQYF.

This chain's CDR3 is CASSQQGAQDGYTF. The CDR3 DNA is TGCGCCAGCAGCCAACAGGGGGCGCAGGATGGCTACACCTTC. The rearrangement links TRBV5-1 to TRBJ1-2; the match to TRBD1 covers 9 bases. Germline V gene lookup returns CDR1 SGHRS and CDR2 YFSETQ. The CDR3 is made up of 14 amino acids. V lost 4 bases, J lost 6 bases, and 7 bases stayed unmatched.

The gene calls are TRBV12-5 and TRBJ2-7; the D gene is possibly TRBD1 (5 bases). Trimming took off 5 bases at V and 6 bases at J, with 11 bases between the two ends. Per germline, CDR1 LGHNT and CDR2 FRNRAP. The CDR3 has 12 amino acids. The CDR3 loop reads CASGLDSGEQYF. CDR3 in DNA: TGTGCTAGTGGTCTCGACAGTGGCGAGCAGTACTTC.

J is TRBJ2-1 and V is TRBV4-2; possible D gene TRBD2, 5 bases. Between the trimmed V and J ends, which lost 8 bases and 13 bases, there was a span of 18 bases. CDR3 length equals 12 residues. Germline lookup yields CDR1 LGHNA and CDR2 YNFKEQ. CDR3 nucleotide sequence: TGTGCCAGCCGCTCAAGAGACGGGAATCAGTTCTTC. It codes for CASRSRDGNQFF.

V gene TRBV6-1 combines with J gene TRBJ2-5; TRBD2 matches 10 bases. J was trimmed by 5 bases and V by 11 bases; bases with no gene match: 14. CDR1 and CDR2 (germline): MNHNS, SASEGT. CDR3 size: 15 residues. The CDR3 is CAAELQAGGAETQYF. The CDR3 DNA sequence: TGTGCCGCGGAGCTCCAAGCGGGGGGGGCGGAGACCCAGTACTTC.

The rearrangement links TRBV2 to TRBJ1-2; no clear D gene. Deletions cut 0 bases from V and 8 bases from J, with 10 bases between. CDR1 is SNHLY, CDR2 FYNNEI, per germline. The CDR3 has 13 amino acids. The DNA for the CDR3 is TGTGCCAGCAGTGAAGCGCGAGGTACAGGCTACACCTTC. Protein product: CASSEARGTGYTF.

The gene calls are TRBV7-6 and TRBJ2-2; D gene uncertain. The CDR3 contains 17 residues. Germline V gene sequence: CDR1 SGHVS, CDR2 FNYEAQ. Trimming cost V 3 bases and J 0 bases, with 14 bases left between them. For the CDR3, the DNA is TGTGCCAGCAGCTTTCGTTCCGGCAGCTCGAACACCGGGGAGCTGTTTTTT. It is translated as CASSFRSGSSNTGELFF.

The chain has TRBV11-1 and TRBJ2-1; TRBD2 matches 9 bases. The CDR3 runs to 16 residues. J was trimmed by 2 bases and V by 1 base; bases with no gene match: 3. Germline V gives CDR1 SGHAT, CDR2 FQDESV (reference sequence). The CDR3 DNA follows: TGTGCCAGCAGCTTAGAGGGGACTAGCCCCTACAATGAGCAGTTCTTC. Protein sequence: CASSLEGTSPYNEQFF.

V is TRBV29-1 and J is TRBJ2-5; TRBD1 matches 8 bases. This CDR3 contains 13 residues. CDR1 and CDR2 from the germline V gene are SQVTM and ANQGSEA. The V gene end was trimmed by 6 bases and the J gene end by 2 bases; junction bases not matched to a gene: 5. The CDR3 loop is CSVRTGGQETQYF. CDR3 sequence (DNA): TGCAGCGTACGAACAGGGGGTCAAGAGACCCAGTACTTC.

The chain uses TRBV9 and TRBJ2-7; perhaps TRBD1 as D (6 bases). Germline CDR1 reads SGDLS; CDR2 reads YYNGEE. There are 14 residues in the CDR3. V was shortened by 4 bases and J by 6 bases, with 17 bases between the two germline ends. For the CDR3, the DNA is TGTGCCAGCAGCACCACTTCTACAGGGTTCGAGCAGTACTTC. Its protein product is CASSTTSTGFEQYF.